These 26 T cell receptor beta chains came from one sample sequenced in a study of molecular identifiers for immune sequencing clone quantification. TCRdb re-derived calls from the PCR reads in MiXCR, one entry per CDR3 protein. The table records approximately 320,000 distinct CDR3 sequences, roughly 24% of them present only once. Material: naive CD8+ T cells from blood, with Jurkat cell RNA spiked in. Subset specified: FACS-sorted CD8+CD4-CCR7+CD45RA+ naive T cells. The source is a human donor in good health. Some libraries in this study had Jurkat cell RNA spiked in.

As regards this clonotype: This likely comes from a read error, as the CDR3 has no conserved phenylalanine or tryptophan at its end. The chain employs TRBV30 and TRBJ2-1, with no clear D. Germline loops: CDR1 GTSNPN, CDR2 SVGIG (reference sequence). The CDR3 covers 12 residues. V was cut by 1 base and J by 8 bases, with 9 bases left in between. The CDR3 sequence is CAWSEIHDEQFI. Here the CDR3 DNA reads TGTGCCTGGAGTGAGATACACGATGAGCAGTTCATC.

This clonotype was observed many times. The chain combines TRBV29-1 with TRBJ2-2; perhaps TRBD1 as D (6 bases). CDR3 size: 11 residues. V was shortened by 3 bases and J by 7 bases, with 6 bases between the two germline ends. CDR1 and CDR2 (germline): SQVTM, ANQGSEA. CDR3 residues: CSVEDSGELFF. The CDR3 nucleotides read TGCAGCGTTGAGGACAGCGGGGAGCTGTTTTTT.

In this sample, this clonotype turned up many times. V is TRBV29-1 and J is TRBJ2-7; no reliable D call. Per germline, CDR1 SQVTM and CDR2 ANQGSEA. Deletions cut 4 bases from V and 0 bases from J, with 7 bases between. There are 12 residues in the CDR3. The CDR3 here is CSVVISSYEQYF. CDR3 sequence (DNA): TGCAGCGTTGTAATTAGCTCCTACGAGCAGTACTTC.

This clonotype was counted at least ten times. The genes are TRBV7-9 and TRBJ2-5; D call uncertain. Germline V gene data show CDR1 as SEHNR and CDR2 as FQNEAQ (reference sequence). V lost 1 base and J 5 bases, leaving 5 bases between the germline ends. CDR3 length: 12 amino acids. CDR3 amino acids: CASSLVIETQYF. The CDR3 nucleotides are TGTGCCAGCAGCTTAGTGATCGAGACCCAGTACTTC.

Concerning this clonotype: A much larger clonotype is one base distant, so this may be a read error. The CDR3 ends on some other residue instead of the conserved phenylalanine or tryptophan, so this is likely a read error. The chain links TRBV4-1 to TRBJ1-1; no clear D. The V and J ends lost 2 bases and 1 base respectively, with 8 bases between them. Germline V lookup: CDR1 MGHRA, CDR2 YSYEKL. The CDR3 loop spans 14 amino acids. DNA for the CDR3: TGCGCCAGCAGCCAAACGACGGCGAACACTGAAGCTTTCATT. This encodes CASSQTTANTEAFI.

The sample holds a few counts of this clonotype. The chain couples TRBV6-2 or TRBV6-3 to TRBJ2-1, with 7 bases lining up with TRBD2. Germline V gives CDR1 MNHEY, CDR2 SVGEGT. The CDR3 has 14 amino acids. Unmatched junction bases numbered 5, after V lost 6 bases and J lost 3 bases. In nucleotides, the CDR3 is TGTGCCAGCAGATGGACTAGTGACTACAATGAGCAGTTCTTC. This sequence encodes CASRWTSDYNEQFF.

This clonotype was picked up many times. The gene calls are TRBV28 and TRBJ2-7, with D perhaps TRBD1 or TRBD2 (5 bases each). With 6 bases removed from V and 7 bases from J, the gap between germline ends came to 19 bases. The CDR3 loop spans 14 amino acids. In germline, CDR1 is MDHEN, CDR2 SYDVKM. The CDR3 protein is CASSLTGTFGEQYF. The CDR3 nucleotides are TGTGCCAGCAGCCTTACCGGGACCTTTGGGGAGCAGTACTTC.

Concerning this clonotype: In this CDR3 the conserved last residue, phenylalanine or tryptophan, is missing, so a read error is likely. The DNA is omitted, as the CDR3 cannot be located on it reliably, and the CDR3 follows TCRdb's listing. The chain carries TRBV20-1 and TRBJ2-4; TRBD1, the table's D call, was not compared with the DNA. The CDR3 length equals 8 residues, ends included. CDR1 is DFQATT and CDR2 is SNEGSKA in the germline V gene (reference sequence). CDR3 protein: CSGETGEL.

The sample holds many counts of this clonotype. The V gene is TRBV28, the J gene TRBJ2-5; the D call may be TRBD1 or TRBD2 (5 bases each). Germline V gives CDR1 MDHEN, CDR2 SYDVKM. CDR3 length: 15 amino acids. Trimming shortened V by 4 bases and J by 5 bases, and 17 bases separated the two germline ends. The CDR3 region has the DNA TGTGCCAGCAGTTCACTCGGCTCCGGGGACGAGACCCAGTACTTC. Translating it yields CASSSLGSGDETQYF. Full variable domain (rest looked up from reference TRBV28 and TRBJ2-5): DVKVTQSSRYLVKRTGEKVFLECVQDMDHENMFWYRQDPGLGLRLIYFSYDVKMKEKGDIPEGYSVSREKKERFSLILESASTNQTSMYLCASSSLGSGDETQYFGPGTRLLVL.

Turning to this clonotype: Just one base apart from a much larger clone, this may be a read error. The chain is built from TRBV7-2 and TRBJ2-1; D remains ambiguous. The CDR3 sequence is 12 residues long. The germline CDR1 and CDR2 sequences are SGHTA and FQGNSA. Here the CDR3 DNA reads TGTGCCAGCAGCTTCTTGGCCTATGAGCAGCTCTTC. This gives the protein CASSFLAYEQLF.

This clonotype was detected ten times or more. J is TRBJ2-5 and V is TRBV29-1; 9 bases are shared with TRBD1. V gave up 3 bases and J gave up 4 bases; unmatched junction bases: 9. The length of the CDR3 is 15 residues. Germline V gives CDR1 SQVTM, CDR2 ANQGSEA. CDR3 in amino acids: CSVDSGGQGTETQYF. CDR3 DNA: TGCAGCGTTGACAGTGGCGGACAGGGGACAGAGACCCAGTACTTC.

This clonotype was seen only a few times. J is TRBJ2-7 and V is TRBV5-1, with D perhaps matching TRBD1 (8 bases). The CDR3 has 16 residues. Looked up from germline, CDR1 is SGHRS and CDR2 is YFSETQ. Trimming removed 2 bases from V and 1 base from J, with 16 bases in between. Written as DNA, the CDR3 is TGCGCCAGCAGCTTCGAGCGGGGACAGGCATCCTACGAGCAGTACTTC. It specifies CASSFERGQASYEQYF.

Regarding this clonotype: One junction end does not reproduce the germline sequence, and a read error may be involved. The chain recombines TRBV4-1 with TRBJ2-3, with 8 bases aligning to TRBD2. Looked up from germline, CDR1 is MGHRA and CDR2 is YSYEKL. CDR3 length equals 15 residues. CDR3 bases: TGCGCCAGCAGCCAAGAGGCGGGGGGCACGGATGCGCAGTGTTTT. Its translation: CASSQEAGGTDAQCF.

This clonotype is a singleton in its sample. A much larger clone is a single base away; this may be a read error. The CDR3 loop is CSARDRRGGMDTEAFF. CDR3 sequence (DNA): TGCAGTGCTAGAGATCGAAGGGGGGGCATGGACACTGAAGCTTTCTTT. V and J are TRBV20-1 and TRBJ1-1; TRBD1 is a possible D gene (6 bases). The CDR3 sequence is 16 residues long. The V and J ends lost 0 bases and 3 bases respectively, with 17 bases between them. Germline V gives CDR1 DFQATT, CDR2 SNEGSKA (reference sequence).

The table lists this clonotype with many counts. The genes are TRBV7-9 and TRBJ2-1; D not resolved. V was trimmed by 1 base and J by 2 bases, leaving 9 bases between them. CDR1 and CDR2 (germline): SEHNR, FQNEAQ (reference sequence). This CDR3 has 15 amino acids. In nucleotides, the CDR3 is TGTGCCAGCAGCTTAGTCTTAGGTCCCTACAATGAGCAGTTCTTC. The encoded protein is CASSLVLGPYNEQFF.

This clonotype was observed at least ten times. This chain joins TRBV29-1 and TRBJ2-7; maybe TRBD2 (5 bases). The CDR3 runs to 11 residues. CDR1 and CDR2 (germline): SQVTM, ANQGSEA. The V and J ends lost 5 bases and 3 bases respectively, with 8 bases between them. The CDR3 DNA reads TGCAGCGTTAAGACTATCTACGAGCAGTACTTC. Amino acids: CSVKTIYEQYF.

This clonotype was observed many times. J is TRBJ1-5 and V is TRBV27; D gene ambiguous. The V end was cut by 4 bases, the J end by 3 bases, with 13 bases between. Germline loops: CDR1 MNHEY, CDR2 SMNVEV (reference sequence). The CDR3 has 15 amino acids. The DNA for the CDR3 is TGTGCCAGCAGTTATTCCGCGGGGAACAATCAGCCCCAGCATTTT. Its translation: CASSYSAGNNQPQHF.

The sample holds many counts of this clonotype. The J gene is TRBJ1-1, the V gene TRBV5-1; no clear D gene. The CDR3 length is 14 residues. V was trimmed by 6 bases and J by 0 bases, leaving 12 bases between them. Germline-derived CDR1 and CDR2 are SGHRS and YFSETQ. In nucleotides, the CDR3 is TGCGCCAGCACCGAGATAGATTTGAACACTGAAGCTTTCTTT. Translated: CASTEIDLNTEAFF.

The chain recombines TRBV1 with TRBJ2-4; the table's D call of TRBD1 was not tested on the DNA. TRBV1 corresponds to a pseudogene. The CDR3 has 17 residues. The CDR3 sequence: CTSSLNPGAAAKNIQYF. The CDR3 DNA is TGCACCAGCAGTTTAAATCCGGGAGCGGCAGCCAAAAACATTCAGTACTTC.

Turning to this clonotype: A read error may be the cause here, since a much bigger clone is one base away. This sequence joins TRBV29-1 and TRBJ2-3; maybe TRBD2 (5 bases). This CDR3 is 11 amino acids long. The germline CDR1 and CDR2 sequences are SQVTM and ANQGSEA. DNA for the CDR3: TGCACCGCCGGAGGCACAGATACGCAGTGTTTT. Translated: CTAGGTDTQCF.

This clonotype was picked up a small number of times. This chain connects TRBV4-1 to TRBJ1-4; unclear D gene. The length of the CDR3 is 16 residues. Germline CDR1 is MGHRA and CDR2 is YSYEKL. V lost 1 base to trimming and J lost 4 bases, with 13 bases between them. The CDR3 bases are TGCGCCAGCAGCCAAGTTTTTGTGAGTCTTAATGAAAAACTGTTTTTT. Translating it yields CASSQVFVSLNEKLFF.

This clonotype showed up just a few times. This chain joins TRBV9 and TRBJ1-1; maybe TRBD1 (6 bases). Germline CDR1 reads SGDLS; CDR2 reads YYNGEE. Trimming cost V 0 bases and J 3 bases, with 18 bases left between them. The CDR3 extends over 17 amino acids. The CDR3 DNA follows: TGTGCCAGCAGCGTAGGGGGGCAGACAAGGGGTGACACTGAAGCTTTCTTT. The encoded protein is CASSVGGQTRGDTEAFF. The full variable domain, its missing parts supplied by reference TRBV9 and TRBJ1-1, is DSGVTQTPKHLITATGQRVTLRCSPRSGDLSVYWYQQSLDQGLQFLIQYYNGEERAKGNILERFSAQQFPDLHSELNLSSLELGDSALYFCASSVGGQTRGDTEAFFGQGTRLTVV.

The chain has TRBV13 and TRBJ2-1; 7 bases are shared with TRBD1. CDR1 is PRHDT, CDR2 FYEKMQ, per germline (reference sequence). J lost 3 bases, V lost 7 bases, and 6 bases had no gene match. The CDR3 is 14 residues long. This chain's CDR3 is CASTSGTDYNEQFF. The DNA of the CDR3 is TGTGCCAGCACCTCCGGGACAGACTACAATGAGCAGTTCTTC.

Of note for this clonotype: This may be a read error, as it is one base from a much larger clone. The DNA of the CDR3 is TGTGCCAGCACCCAGGGGGGTGGCAAAAACATTCAGTACTTC. Residues: CASTQGGGKNIQYF. The chain is built from TRBV12-3 or TRBV12-4 and TRBJ2-4; a weak D match, TRBD1 (7 bases). The CDR3 contains 14 residues. With 7 bases removed from V and 3 bases from J, the gap between germline ends came to 13 bases.

There are a few counts of this clonotype. The V call is TRBV7-8, the J call TRBJ1-1; D may be TRBD1 (5 bases). The V gene's germline CDR1 is SGHVS and CDR2 FQNEAQ. This CDR3 contains 13 residues. V lost 7 bases and J lost 5, with 14 bases in between. CDR3 sequence: CASTTGGTTEAFF. In nucleotides, the CDR3 is TGTGCCAGCACCACGGGGGGAACAACTGAAGCTTTCTTT.

In its sample, this clonotype was seen many times. The chain has TRBV7-9 and TRBJ1-5; 9 bases map to TRBD1. V trimming: 4 bases; J trimming: 7 bases; junction bases outside the gene matches: 8. CDR1 SEHNR and CDR2 FQNEAQ come from the germline V gene (reference sequence). This CDR3 is built from 15 residues. Here the CDR3 DNA reads TGTGCCAGCAGCTCCTCAGGGGACAGGGACCAGCCCCAGCATTTT. Amino acids: CASSSSGDRDQPQHF.